This T cell receptor beta chain was sequenced for a study of blood T cell repertoires in COVID-19. Study details: From T cells, B-cell-depleted T cells, or PBMCs came the material, which was cDNA or gDNA.

Methods used by the authors: Amplification from reference gene primers served as the basis for estimated nucleated cell counts. Some clones are missing from TCRdb's copy, which holds only in-frame ones; the method was immunoSEQ multiplex PCR. Clonal size and the V and J genes are those of that table, whereas D and trimming came from the DNA. The data contain about 470,000 clones, roughly 87% of them singletons. Participants' reported clinical history set cohort assignment. Donors in Cohort 3 who had recovered were those with two negative PCRs, healthcare professional clearance, or resolution of their symptoms. Sample: PBMCs or T cells enriched from blood (not recorded which). This clonotype originated in a woman aged 18-29 years who had recovered from COVID-19.

CDR3 nucleotides: TGTGCCAGCAGCTCGACTAGCGGGGGCTCCACCGGGGAGCTGTTTTTT. Its translation: CASSSTSGGSTGELFF. The V and J genes are TRBV11-2 and TRBJ2-2; 12 bases are shared with TRBD2. Germline values: CDR1 SGHAT, CDR2 FQNNGV. The CDR3 sequence is 16 residues long. V shed 4 bases, J shed 4 bases, and the junction held 4 bases outside the gene matches.